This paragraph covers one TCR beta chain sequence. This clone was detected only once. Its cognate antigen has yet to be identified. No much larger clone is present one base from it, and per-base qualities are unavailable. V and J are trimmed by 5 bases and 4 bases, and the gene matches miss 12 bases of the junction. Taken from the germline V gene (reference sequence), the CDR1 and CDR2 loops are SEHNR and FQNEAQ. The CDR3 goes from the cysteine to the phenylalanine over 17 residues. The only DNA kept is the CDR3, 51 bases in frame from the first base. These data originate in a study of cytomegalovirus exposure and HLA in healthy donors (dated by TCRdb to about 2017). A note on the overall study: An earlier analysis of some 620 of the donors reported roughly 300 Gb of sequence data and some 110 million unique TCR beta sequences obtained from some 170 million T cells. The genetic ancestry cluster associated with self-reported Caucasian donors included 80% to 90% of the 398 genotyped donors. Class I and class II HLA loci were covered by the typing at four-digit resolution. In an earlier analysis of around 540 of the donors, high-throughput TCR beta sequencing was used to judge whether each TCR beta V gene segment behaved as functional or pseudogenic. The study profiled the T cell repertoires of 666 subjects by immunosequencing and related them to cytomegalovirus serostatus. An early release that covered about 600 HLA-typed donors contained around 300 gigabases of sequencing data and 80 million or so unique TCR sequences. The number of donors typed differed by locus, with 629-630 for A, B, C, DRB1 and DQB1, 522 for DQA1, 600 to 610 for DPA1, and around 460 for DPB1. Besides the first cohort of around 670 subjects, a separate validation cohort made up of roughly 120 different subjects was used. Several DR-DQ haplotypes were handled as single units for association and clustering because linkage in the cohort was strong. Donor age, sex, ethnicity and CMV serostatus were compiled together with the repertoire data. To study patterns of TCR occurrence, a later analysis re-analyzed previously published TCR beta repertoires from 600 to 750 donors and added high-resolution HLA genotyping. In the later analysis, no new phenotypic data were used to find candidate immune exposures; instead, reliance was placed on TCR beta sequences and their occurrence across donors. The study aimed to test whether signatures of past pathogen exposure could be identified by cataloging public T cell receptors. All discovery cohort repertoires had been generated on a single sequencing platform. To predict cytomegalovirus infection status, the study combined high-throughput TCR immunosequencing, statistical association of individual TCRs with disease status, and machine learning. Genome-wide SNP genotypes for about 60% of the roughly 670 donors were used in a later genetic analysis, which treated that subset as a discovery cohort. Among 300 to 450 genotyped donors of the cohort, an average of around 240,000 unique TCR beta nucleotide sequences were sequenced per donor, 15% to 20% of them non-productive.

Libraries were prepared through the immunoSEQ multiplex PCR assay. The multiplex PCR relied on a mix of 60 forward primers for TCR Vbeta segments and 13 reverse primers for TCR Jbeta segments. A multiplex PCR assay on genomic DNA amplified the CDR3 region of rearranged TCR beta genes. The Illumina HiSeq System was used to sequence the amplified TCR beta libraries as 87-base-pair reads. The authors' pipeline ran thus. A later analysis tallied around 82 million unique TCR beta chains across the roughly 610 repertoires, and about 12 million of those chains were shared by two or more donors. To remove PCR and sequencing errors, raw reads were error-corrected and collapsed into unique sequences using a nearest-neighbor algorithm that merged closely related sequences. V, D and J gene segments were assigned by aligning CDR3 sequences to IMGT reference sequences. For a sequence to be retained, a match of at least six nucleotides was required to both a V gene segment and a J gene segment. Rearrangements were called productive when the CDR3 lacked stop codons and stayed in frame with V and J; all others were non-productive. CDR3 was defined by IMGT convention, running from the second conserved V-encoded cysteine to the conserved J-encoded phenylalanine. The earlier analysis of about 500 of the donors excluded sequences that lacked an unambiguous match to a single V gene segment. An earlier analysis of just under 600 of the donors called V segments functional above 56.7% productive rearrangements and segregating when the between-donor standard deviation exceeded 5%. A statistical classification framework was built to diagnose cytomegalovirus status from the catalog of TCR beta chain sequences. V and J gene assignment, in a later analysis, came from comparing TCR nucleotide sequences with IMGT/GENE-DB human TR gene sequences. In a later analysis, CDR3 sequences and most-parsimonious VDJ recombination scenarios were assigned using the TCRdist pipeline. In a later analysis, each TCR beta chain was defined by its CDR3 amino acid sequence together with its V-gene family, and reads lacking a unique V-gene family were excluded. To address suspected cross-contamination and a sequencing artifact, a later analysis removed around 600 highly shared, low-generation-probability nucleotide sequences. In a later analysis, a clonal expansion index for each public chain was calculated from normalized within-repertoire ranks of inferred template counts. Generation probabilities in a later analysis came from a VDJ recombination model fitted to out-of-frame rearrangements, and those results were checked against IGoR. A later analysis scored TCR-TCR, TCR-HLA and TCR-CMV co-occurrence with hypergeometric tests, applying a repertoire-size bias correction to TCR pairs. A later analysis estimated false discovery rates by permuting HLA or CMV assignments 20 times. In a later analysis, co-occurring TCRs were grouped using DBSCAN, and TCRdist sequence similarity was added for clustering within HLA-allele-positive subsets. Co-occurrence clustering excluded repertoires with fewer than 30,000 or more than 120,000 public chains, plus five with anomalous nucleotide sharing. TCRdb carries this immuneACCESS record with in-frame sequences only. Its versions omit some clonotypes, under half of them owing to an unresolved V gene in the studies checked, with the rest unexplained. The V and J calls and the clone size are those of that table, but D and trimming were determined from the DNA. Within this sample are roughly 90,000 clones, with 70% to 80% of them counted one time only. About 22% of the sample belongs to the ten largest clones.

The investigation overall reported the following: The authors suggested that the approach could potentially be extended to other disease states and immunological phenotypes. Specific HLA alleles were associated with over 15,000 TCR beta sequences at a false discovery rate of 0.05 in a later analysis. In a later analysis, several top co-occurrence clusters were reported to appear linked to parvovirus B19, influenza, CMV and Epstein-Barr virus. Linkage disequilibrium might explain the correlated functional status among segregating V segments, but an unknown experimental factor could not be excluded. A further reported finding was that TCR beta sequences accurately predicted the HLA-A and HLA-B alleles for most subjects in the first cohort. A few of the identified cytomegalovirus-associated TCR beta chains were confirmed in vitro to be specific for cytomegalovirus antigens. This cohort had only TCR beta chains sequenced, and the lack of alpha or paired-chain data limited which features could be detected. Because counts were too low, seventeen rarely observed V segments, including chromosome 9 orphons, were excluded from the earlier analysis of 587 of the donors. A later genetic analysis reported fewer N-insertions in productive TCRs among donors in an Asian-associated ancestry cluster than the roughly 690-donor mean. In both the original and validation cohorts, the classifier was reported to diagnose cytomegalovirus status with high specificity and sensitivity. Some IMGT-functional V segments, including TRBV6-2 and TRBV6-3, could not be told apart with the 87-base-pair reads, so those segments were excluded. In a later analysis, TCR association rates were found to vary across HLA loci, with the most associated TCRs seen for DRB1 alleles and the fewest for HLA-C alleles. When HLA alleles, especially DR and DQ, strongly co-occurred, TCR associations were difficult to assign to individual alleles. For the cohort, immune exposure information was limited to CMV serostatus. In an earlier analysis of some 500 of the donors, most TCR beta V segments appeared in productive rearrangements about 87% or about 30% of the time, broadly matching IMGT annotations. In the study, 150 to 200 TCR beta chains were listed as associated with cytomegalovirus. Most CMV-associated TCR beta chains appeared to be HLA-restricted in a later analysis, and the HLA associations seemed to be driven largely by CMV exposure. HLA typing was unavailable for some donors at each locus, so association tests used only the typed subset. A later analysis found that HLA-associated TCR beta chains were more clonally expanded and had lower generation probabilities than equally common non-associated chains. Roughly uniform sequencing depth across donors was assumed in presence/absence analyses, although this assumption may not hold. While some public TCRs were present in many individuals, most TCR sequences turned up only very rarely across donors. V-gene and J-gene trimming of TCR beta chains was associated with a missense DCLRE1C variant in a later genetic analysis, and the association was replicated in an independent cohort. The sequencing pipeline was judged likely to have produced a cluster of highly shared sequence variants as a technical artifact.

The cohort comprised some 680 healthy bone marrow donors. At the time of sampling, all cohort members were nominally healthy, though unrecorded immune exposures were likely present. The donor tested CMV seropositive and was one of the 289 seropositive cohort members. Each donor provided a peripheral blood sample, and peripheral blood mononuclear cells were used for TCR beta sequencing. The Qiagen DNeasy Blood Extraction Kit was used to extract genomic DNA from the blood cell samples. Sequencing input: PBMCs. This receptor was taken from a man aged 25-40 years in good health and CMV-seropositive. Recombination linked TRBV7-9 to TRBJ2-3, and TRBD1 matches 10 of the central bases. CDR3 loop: CASSVRLGQGYADTQYF. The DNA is TGTGCCAGCAGCGTACGACTGGGACAGGGGTATGCAGATACGCAGTATTTT.